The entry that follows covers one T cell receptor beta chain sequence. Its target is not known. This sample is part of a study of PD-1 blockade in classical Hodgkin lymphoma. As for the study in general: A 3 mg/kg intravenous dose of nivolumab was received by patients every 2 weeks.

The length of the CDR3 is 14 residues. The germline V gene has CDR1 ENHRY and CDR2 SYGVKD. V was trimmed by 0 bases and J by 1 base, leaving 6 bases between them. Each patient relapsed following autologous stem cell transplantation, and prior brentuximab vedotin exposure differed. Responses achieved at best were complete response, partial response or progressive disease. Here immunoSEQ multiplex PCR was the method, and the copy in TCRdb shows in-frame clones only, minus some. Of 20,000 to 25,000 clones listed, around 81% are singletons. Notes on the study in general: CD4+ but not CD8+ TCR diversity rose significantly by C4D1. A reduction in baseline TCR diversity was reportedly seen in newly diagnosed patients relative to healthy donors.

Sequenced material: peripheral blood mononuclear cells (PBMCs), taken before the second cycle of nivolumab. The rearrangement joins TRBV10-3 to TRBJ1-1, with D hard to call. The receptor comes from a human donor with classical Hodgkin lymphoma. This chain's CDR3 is CAISESARNTEAFF. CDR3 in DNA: TGTGCCATCAGTGAGTCGGCTAGGAACACTGAAGCTTTCTTT.